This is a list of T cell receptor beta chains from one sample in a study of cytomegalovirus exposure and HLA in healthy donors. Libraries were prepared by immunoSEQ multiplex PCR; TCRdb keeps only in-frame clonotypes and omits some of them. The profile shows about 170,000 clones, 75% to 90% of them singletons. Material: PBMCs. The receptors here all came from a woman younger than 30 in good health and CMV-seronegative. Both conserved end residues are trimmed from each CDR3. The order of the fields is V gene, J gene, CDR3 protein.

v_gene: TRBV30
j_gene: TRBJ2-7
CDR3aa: AWRAGEISYEQY

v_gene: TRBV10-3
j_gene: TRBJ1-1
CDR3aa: AISEEGAGTEAF

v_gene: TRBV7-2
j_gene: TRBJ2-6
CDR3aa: ASSPTGRGGANVLT

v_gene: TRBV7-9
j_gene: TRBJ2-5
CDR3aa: ASSSSRGRAEETQY

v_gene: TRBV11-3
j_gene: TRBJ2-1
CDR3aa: ASSSEGLAGTYNEQF

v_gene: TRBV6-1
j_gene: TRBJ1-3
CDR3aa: ASSEAGDGNTIY

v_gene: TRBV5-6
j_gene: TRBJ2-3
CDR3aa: ASSLGATRNQADTQY

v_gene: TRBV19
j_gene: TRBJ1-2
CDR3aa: ASSIGASANYGYT

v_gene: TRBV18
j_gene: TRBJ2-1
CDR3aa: ASSPWGRTSGDNEQF

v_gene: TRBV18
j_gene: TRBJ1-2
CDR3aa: ASSPVQYGYT

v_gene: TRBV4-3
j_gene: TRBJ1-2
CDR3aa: ASSRRQGGSYGYT

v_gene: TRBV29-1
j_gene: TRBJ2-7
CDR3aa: SVTGTGSSYEQY

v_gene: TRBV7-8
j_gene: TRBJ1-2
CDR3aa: ASSPRGSYGYT

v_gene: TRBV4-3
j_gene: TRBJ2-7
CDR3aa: ASSQWGQGPYEQY

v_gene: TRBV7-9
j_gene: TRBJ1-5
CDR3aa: ASSRDGFNQPQH

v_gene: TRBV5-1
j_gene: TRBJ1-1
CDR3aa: ASRETGGVNTEAF

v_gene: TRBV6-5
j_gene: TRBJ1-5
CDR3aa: ASSPLLGQPQH

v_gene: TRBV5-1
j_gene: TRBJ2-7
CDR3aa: ASSLGLAGGSGEQY

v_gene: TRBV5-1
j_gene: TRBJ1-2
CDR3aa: ASSPLQINYGYT

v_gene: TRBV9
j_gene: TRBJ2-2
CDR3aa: ASSERVLNTGELF

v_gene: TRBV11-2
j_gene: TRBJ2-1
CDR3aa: ASSLGQGNEQF

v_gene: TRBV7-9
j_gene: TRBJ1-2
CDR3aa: ASSLETVRDGYT

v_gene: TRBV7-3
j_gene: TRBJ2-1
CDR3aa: ASSDSGLYNEQF

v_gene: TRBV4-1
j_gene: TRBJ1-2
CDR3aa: ASREGQGDYGYT

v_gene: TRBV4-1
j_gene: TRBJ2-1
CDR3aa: ASSRDRGSSNEQF